The rows below give T cell receptor beta chains drawn from one sample of a study of OX40 agonist ivuxolimab in advanced cancers. Assay: immunoSEQ multiplex PCR; the TCRdb copy retains only in-frame clones and omits some. The sample records just under 65,000 clones, roughly 89% being singletons. The sample was CD4+ or CD8+ T cells sorted from blood, taken in a trial of the OX40 agonist ivuxolimab. Receptor source: an adult with an advanced solid tumor such as melanoma, head and neck, liver or kidney cancer. CDR3s include the opening cysteine and the closing phenylalanine or tryptophan. D genes are given only for firm matches. Only some rows state a clone size, as once, few, many or a class for expanded clones.

NA	TRBV28	TRBJ1-2	once	CASSLVIGSGGYTF	TGTGCCAGCAGTTTAGTTATAGGGTCGGGTGGCTACACCTTC
NA	TRBV28	TRBJ1-1	NA	CASSLSVGVRRNTEAFF	TGTGCCAGCAGTTTATCGGTTGGCGTCAGGAGGAACACTGAAGCTTTCTTT
NA	TRBV6-6	TRBJ1-5	NA	CASSYSGYDQPQHF	TGTGCCAGCAGTTACTCCGGGTACGATCAGCCCCAGCATTTT
NA	TRBV5-4	TRBJ2-1	NA	CASSLRMGFSYNEQFF	TGTGCCAGCAGCTTGAGGATGGGTTTCTCCTACAATGAGCAGTTCTTC
TRBD1	TRBV4-1	TRBJ2-3	NA	CASSHPDRADTQYF	TGCGCCAGCAGCCACCCCGACAGGGCAGATACGCAGTATTTT
NA	TRBV9	TRBJ2-7	once	CASSVGTNNDEQYF	TGTGCCAGCAGCGTAGGGACTAATAACGACGAGCAGTACTTC
TRBD2	TRBV27	TRBJ2-1	NA	CASRALAGVGNEQFF	TGTGCCAGCAGAGCCCTAGCGGGAGTTGGCAATGAGCAGTTCTTC
TRBD2	TRBV15	TRBJ2-1	NA	CATTSGRFRNEQFF	TGTGCCACCACTAGCGGGAGGTTTCGCAATGAGCAGTTCTTC
TRBD1	TRBV5-5	TRBJ2-7	once	CASSWGTGGREQYF	TGTGCCAGCAGCTGGGGGACAGGGGGCCGCGAGCAGTACTTC
TRBD1	TRBV6-5	TRBJ1-2	few	CASRMGQNAGYTF	TGTGCCAGCAGAATGGGACAGAACGCCGGCTACACCTTC
NA	TRBV7-3	TRBJ2-7	NA	CASSLGIGATYEQYF	TGTGCCAGCAGCTTAGGGATCGGGGCAACCTACGAGCAGTACTTC
TRBD2	TRBV7-7	TRBJ2-3	once	CASSSETSARRTDTQYF	TGTGCTAGCAGCTCCGAGACTAGCGCAAGACGCACAGATACGCAGTATTTT
TRBD2	TRBV2	TRBJ2-3	NA	CASSAGLAGGGETQYF	TGTGCCAGCAGTGCCGGACTAGCGGGCGGAGGTGAGACGCAGTATTTT
NA	TRBV19	TRBJ2-5	NA	CASSSGRFGEQYF	TGTGCCAGTAGTTCGGGCCGATTCGGGGAGCAGTACTTC
NA	TRBV19	TRBJ2-1	NA	CASSYLRATYNEQFF	TGTGCCAGTAGCTACCTCCGGGCTACCTACAATGAGCAGTTCTTC
TRBD1	TRBV7-9	TRBJ1-2	NA	CASSSSGTGGNGYTF	TGTGCCAGCAGCTCTAGCGGGACAGGGGGGAATGGCTACACCTTC
NA	TRBV28	TRBJ1-2	NA	CASTIGNEGDYTF	TGTGCCAGCACTATTGGGAACGAGGGGGACTACACCTTC
TRBD1	TRBV5-1	TRBJ2-6	NA	CASSLGQGSGANVLTF	TGCGCCAGCAGCTTGGGACAGGGCTCTGGGGCCAACGTCCTGACTTTC
NA	TRBV21-1	TRBJ2-7	once	CASSKGGRGDEQYF	TGTGCCAGCAGCAAGGGTGGCAGGGGAGACGAGCAGTACTTC
NA	TRBV18	TRBJ2-1	NA	CASSPMRASANNEQFF	TGTGCCAGCTCACCAATGCGCGCTAGCGCAAACAATGAGCAGTTCTTC